This T cell receptor beta chain was identified in a study of T cell repertoires in cytomegalovirus infection (dated by TCRdb to between 2018 and 2021). Regarding the research as a whole: Peptide stimulations targeted recently identified HLA-C-restricted CMV epitopes, whose presentation resists viral immunomodulation, together with well-studied HLA-B-restricted epitopes. Donor HLA type was relevant to the analysis, because carriage of CMV infection together with the matching HLA type was indicated by public TCR beta signatures.

What the authors observed across the whole study: The ex vivo response was dominated by HLA-C-restricted CMV-specific TCR beta clonotypes, which also provided the single most frequent clonotype in two of eight donors. In both this cohort and an independent roughly 360-donor cohort, the cumulative frequency of public TCR beta family members distinguished carriers of CMV infection plus the relevant HLA type.

Taken with the paper, the label for treatment or condition translates to: in vitro stimulation with specific CMV peptide epitopes to enrich CMV-specific T cells. From the cysteine through the phenylalanine, the CDR3 covers 12 amino acids. CDR3 DNA is the only sequence kept; it has 36 bases, read in frame from the first base. After removal of 11 bases from V and 7 bases from J, the junction retains 10 bases not matched to a gene. For CDR1 and CDR2, the germline V gene lists SGHVS and FNYEAQ. Sequencing was carried out with an Illumina HiSeq 1500. The raw public reads went through TCRdb reprocessing: fastp at Q25, MiXCR clone calling, in-frame beta chains kept. Here each entry gathers all rows of one CDR3 protein and keeps the most common genes and DNA. Across this sample there are under 95,000 distinct CDR3 sequences, with under 55% seen only once. In total, the top ten clones hold roughly 93% of the sample.

This clonotype was found a few times. It has no known antigen specificity. No much larger clonotype is one base removed from it; base qualities were not supplied. The sample in question was CD8+ T cells from cultured PBMCs, obtained from culture after CMV antigen stimulation. The rearrangement joined TRBV7-6 to TRBJ1-1; 7 bases in the junction line up with TRBD1. The TCR was taken from a human donor in good health (CMV status not recorded). Some clones in this sample may be carry-over from other donors' samples. In nucleotides, the sequence is TGTGCCTTCACAGGGGTTGGGATTGAAGCTTTCTTT. It codes for CAFTGVGIEAFF.